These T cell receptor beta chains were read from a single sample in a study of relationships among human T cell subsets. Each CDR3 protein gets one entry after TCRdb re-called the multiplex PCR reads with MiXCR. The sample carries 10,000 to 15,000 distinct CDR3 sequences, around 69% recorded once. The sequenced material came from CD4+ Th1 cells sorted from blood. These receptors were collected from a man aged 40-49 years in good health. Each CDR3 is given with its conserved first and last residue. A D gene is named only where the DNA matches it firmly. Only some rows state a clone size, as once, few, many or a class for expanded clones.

TGTGCCAGCAGCCTTTCTTGGGGGGTAATCACAGATACGCAGTATTTT,CASSLSWGVITDTQYF,NA,TRBJ2-3,NA,TRBV27
TGCGCCAGCAGCTCCCCGGATCCGGTCTATGGCTACACCTTC,CASSSPDPVYGYTF,NA,TRBJ1-2,NA,TRBV5-1
TGTGCCAGCAGTGAGTCGACGAACCAAGAGACCCAGTACTTC,CASSESTNQETQYF,NA,TRBJ2-5,NA,TRBV2
TGTGCCAGCAGTCCGGGGACAGTCTATGGCTACACCTTC,CASSPGTVYGYTF,TRBD1,TRBJ1-2,NA,TRBV27
TGTGCCATCAGTCTGGGACAGTCAAAGAACACTGAAGCTTTCTTT,CAISLGQSKNTEAFF,TRBD1,TRBJ1-1,NA,TRBV10-3
TGTGCCAGCAGTTATCGGACAGGAGCCTACAATGAGCAGTTCTTC,CASSYRTGAYNEQFF,TRBD1,TRBJ2-1,NA,TRBV7-9
TGTGCCAGCAGCTCCGCAGCGAACACAGATACGCAGTATTTT,CASSSAANTDTQYF,NA,TRBJ2-3,NA,TRBV11-3
TGTGCCAGCAGCTTGGGAGCGAACCACTATGGCTACACCTTC,CASSLGANHYGYTF,NA,TRBJ1-2,NA,TRBV5-6
TGCAGTGCTAACCCGCGGGCTAGCGTAACCTACGAGCAGTACTTC,CSANPRASVTYEQYF,NA,TRBJ2-7,NA,TRBV20-1
TGTGCCAGCAGCCGCGGGACAGCCTCCGAGCAGTACTTC,CASSRGTASEQYF,NA,TRBJ2-7,NA,TRBV7-9
TGTGCCAGCCTCAGGACCGATGGAGGCACCGGGGAGCTGTTTTTT,CASLRTDGGTGELFF,NA,TRBJ2-2,once,TRBV28
TGTGCCAGCAGTCAAGGTAGCGGGAGGGATACGCAGTATTTT,CASSQGSGRDTQYF,TRBD2,TRBJ2-3,NA,TRBV6-5
TGTGCCAGCAGCTTGGGTAGCGGGGGTACCTACGAGCAGTACTTC,CASSLGSGGTYEQYF,TRBD2,TRBJ2-7,NA,TRBV11-2
TGTGCCAGCAGCTTAATGGGAGAAGCTTTCTTT,CASSLMGEAFF,NA,TRBJ1-1,NA,TRBV11-2
TGTGCCAGCCAACCCCCGGGAAGGGATAATTCACCCCTCCACTTT,CASQPPGRDNSPLHF,NA,TRBJ1-6,NA,TRBV28
TGTGCCAGCAGCTTAGTTCTCAGGAGGGAGCAGTACTTC,CASSLVLRREQYF,NA,TRBJ2-7,few,TRBV11-2
TGTGCCAGCAGCTTTGGCAGTTACACAGATACGCAGTATTTT,CASSFGSYTDTQYF,NA,TRBJ2-3,NA,TRBV11-2
TGCGCCAGCAGCCAAAGCAGGACAGTTCATGGCTACACCTTC,CASSQSRTVHGYTF,NA,TRBJ1-2,few,TRBV5-4
TGCGCCAGCAGCCAAGGGGGGGAGTCTTACAATGAGCAGTTCTTC,CASSQGGESYNEQFF,NA,TRBJ2-1,NA,TRBV4-1
TGCGCCAGCAGCCAACCGGTCCGGGGCGACTATGGCTACACCTTC,CASSQPVRGDYGYTF,NA,TRBJ1-2,NA,TRBV4-1
TGCAGTGCGAGAGACAGGGGGGAGACCCAGTACTTC,CSARDRGETQYF,TRBD1,TRBJ2-5,NA,TRBV20-1
TGTGCCAGCAGACGCATAGGATTTAACACTGAAGCTTTCTTT,CASRRIGFNTEAFF,NA,TRBJ1-1,NA,TRBV27
TGTGCCAGCAGCTCCTTAAGCGGACACAACTACGAGCAGTACTTC,CASSSLSGHNYEQYF,NA,TRBJ2-7,NA,TRBV11-2
TGTGCCAGCAGTTTATTTAGGAGGGCTAGCACAGATACGCAGTATTTT,CASSLFRRASTDTQYF,NA,TRBJ2-3,few,TRBV28
TGCAGCGTAGTCCGACAGGCTTATGTAGACGAGCAGTACTTC,CSVVRQAYVDEQYF,NA,TRBJ2-7,NA,TRBV29-1
TGCGCCAGCAGCCGGGGGGGCTCCACAGATACGCAGTATTTT,CASSRGGSTDTQYF,TRBD2,TRBJ2-3,NA,TRBV10-1
TGCAGCGTTCGGGCCCAGGGCTCCTACGAGCAGTACTTC,CSVRAQGSYEQYF,NA,TRBJ2-7,once,TRBV29-1
TGTGCCAGCAGCCCTGATACCGTGTCCGGAGATACGCAGTATTTT,CASSPDTVSGDTQYF,NA,TRBJ2-3,NA,TRBV4-2
TGCAGCCATATCAGCGGGGGCAACATTCAGTACTTC,CSHISGGNIQYF,TRBD2,TRBJ2-4,NA,TRBV29-1
TGTGCCAGCAGCTTAGAGGGCGGCAATCAGCCCCAGCATTTT,CASSLEGGNQPQHF,NA,TRBJ1-5,NA,TRBV7-9
TGCAGTGCTACAGGCTACACCTTC,CSATGYTF,NA,TRBJ1-2,NA,TRBV20-1
TGTGCTAGTGGATCTATAGAGACCCAGTACTTC,CASGSIETQYF,NA,TRBJ2-5,NA,TRBV12-5
TGTGCCATCAGTGAGTCGAAGGGGCCCCAGACCGAGCAGTACTTC,CAISESKGPQTEQYF,NA,TRBJ2-7,few,TRBV10-3
TGCAGTGCTAGAGAGTCCGACAGGGAGGCTTTCTTT,CSARESDREAFF,TRBD1,TRBJ1-1,NA,TRBV20-1
TGTGCCAGCAGGTTTCGGACAGATAGCACACGGACCCAGTACTTC,CASRFRTDSTRTQYF,NA,TRBJ2-5,NA,TRBV7-2
TGTGCCAGCAGCCGGACTAGGGTTGAGACCCAGTACTTC,CASSRTRVETQYF,TRBD2,TRBJ2-5,NA,TRBV14
TGTGCCAGCAGCTTCAAGAGACGGGACAGCGCTTACGAGCAGTACTTC,CASSFKRRDSAYEQYF,TRBD1,TRBJ2-7,NA,TRBV11-2
TGTGCCAGCACCCGAGGACCAACTGAAGCTTTCTTT,CASTRGPTEAFF,NA,TRBJ1-1,once,TRBV25-1
TGTGCCAGCAGCCAAGAAGGTGAGCAGTTCTTC,CASSQEGEQFF,NA,TRBJ2-1,NA,TRBV4-2
TGTGCCAGCAGTGCGGAACAGGGGCAGAACACTGAAGCTTTCTTT,CASSAEQGQNTEAFF,TRBD1,TRBJ1-1,NA,TRBV2
TGTGCCATCAGAGAGGGCGGGAGAACAGATACGCAGTATTTT,CAIREGGRTDTQYF,TRBD2,TRBJ2-3,few,TRBV10-3
TGCGCCAGCAGCTTGGGATACGGGACAGGGGGCAATCAGCCCCAGCATTTT,CASSLGYGTGGNQPQHF,TRBD1,TRBJ1-5,NA,TRBV5-1
TGTGCCAGCAGTGAAGGGACAGGGGCCTACGAGCAGTACTTC,CASSEGTGAYEQYF,TRBD1,TRBJ2-7,NA,TRBV2
TGTGCCAGCAGCTTTGGGCAGGGGAATAACGGCCCTAAGGCTGAAGCTTTCTTT,CASSFGQGNNGPKAEAFF,NA,TRBJ1-1,NA,TRBV11-2
TGTGCCGGAAGGGGGGAATATAATTCACCCCTCCACTTT,CAGRGEYNSPLHF,NA,TRBJ1-6,NA,TRBV30
TGCAGCGTCCAAAAAGACAGACGCTATGGCTACACCTTC,CSVQKDRRYGYTF,NA,TRBJ1-2,NA,TRBV29-1